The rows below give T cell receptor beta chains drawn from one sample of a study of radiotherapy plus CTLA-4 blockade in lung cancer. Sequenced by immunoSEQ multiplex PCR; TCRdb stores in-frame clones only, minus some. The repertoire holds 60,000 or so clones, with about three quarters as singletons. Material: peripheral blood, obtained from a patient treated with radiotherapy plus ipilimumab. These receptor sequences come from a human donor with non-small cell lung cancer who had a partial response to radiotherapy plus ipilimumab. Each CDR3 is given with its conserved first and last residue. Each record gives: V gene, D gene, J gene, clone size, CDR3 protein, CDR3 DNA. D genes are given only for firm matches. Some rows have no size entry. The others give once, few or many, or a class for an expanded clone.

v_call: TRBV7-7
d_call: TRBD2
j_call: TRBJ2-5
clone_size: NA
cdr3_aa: CASSLNSGGEETQYF
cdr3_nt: TGTGCCAGCAGCTTAAATTCGGGGGGGGAGGAGACCCAGTACTTC

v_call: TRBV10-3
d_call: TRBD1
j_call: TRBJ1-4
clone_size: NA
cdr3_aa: CAISDTGTGSSDEKLFF
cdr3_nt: TGTGCCATCAGTGATACCGGGACAGGGTCATCGGATGAAAAACTGTTTTTT

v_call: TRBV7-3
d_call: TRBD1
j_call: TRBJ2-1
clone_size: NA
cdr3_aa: CASSPGTGGWDEQFF
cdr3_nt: TGTGCCAGCAGCCCCGGGACAGGGGGTTGGGATGAGCAGTTCTTC

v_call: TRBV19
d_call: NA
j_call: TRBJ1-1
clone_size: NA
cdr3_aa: CASSIDWAGWENTEAFF
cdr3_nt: TGTGCCAGTAGTATAGATTGGGCAGGGTGGGAGAACACTGAAGCTTTCTTT

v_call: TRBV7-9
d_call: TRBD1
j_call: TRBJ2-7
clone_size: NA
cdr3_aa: CASSLYRRDRGDYEQYF
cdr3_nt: TGTGCCAGCAGCCTCTATAGGCGGGACAGGGGAGACTACGAGCAGTACTTC

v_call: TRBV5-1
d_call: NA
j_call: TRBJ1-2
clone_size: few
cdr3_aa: CASSLGRAGESGYTF
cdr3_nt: TGCGCCAGCAGCTTGGGCAGGGCAGGTGAAAGTGGCTACACCTTC

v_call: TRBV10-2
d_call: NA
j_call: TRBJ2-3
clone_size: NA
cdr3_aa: CASRQGVTDTQYF
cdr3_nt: TGCGCCAGCAGACAGGGAGTGACAGATACGCAGTATTTT

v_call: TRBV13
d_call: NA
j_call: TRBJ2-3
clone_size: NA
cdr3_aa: CASSLEGETAVDTDTQYF
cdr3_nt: TGTGCCAGCAGCTTAGAGGGTGAGACAGCAGTAGACACAGATACGCAGTATTTT

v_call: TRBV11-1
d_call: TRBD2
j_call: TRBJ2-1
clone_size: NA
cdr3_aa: CASSSPSGGAEEQFF
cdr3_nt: TGTGCCAGCAGCTCCCCTAGCGGGGGGGCCGAGGAGCAGTTCTTC

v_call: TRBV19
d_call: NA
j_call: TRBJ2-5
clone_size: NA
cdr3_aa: CASSISQGRGKTQYF
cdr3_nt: TGTGCCAGTAGTATAAGCCAGGGGAGGGGAAAGACCCAGTACTTC

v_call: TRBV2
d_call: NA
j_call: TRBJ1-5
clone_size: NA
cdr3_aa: CASRTGVPNQPQHF
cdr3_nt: TGTGCCAGCAGAACAGGAGTGCCGAATCAGCCCCAGCATTTT

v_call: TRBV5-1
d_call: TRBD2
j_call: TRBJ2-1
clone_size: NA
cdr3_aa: CASNPGTRLGNEQFF
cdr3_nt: TGCGCCAGCAACCCCGGGACTAGATTAGGCAATGAGCAGTTCTTC

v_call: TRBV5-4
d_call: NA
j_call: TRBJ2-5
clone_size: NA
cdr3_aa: CASSLGQNQETQYF
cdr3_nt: TGTGCCAGCAGCTTGGGACAGAACCAAGAGACCCAGTACTTC

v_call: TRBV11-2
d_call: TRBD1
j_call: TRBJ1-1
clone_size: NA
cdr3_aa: CASSFGTVLEAFF
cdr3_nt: TGTGCCAGCAGCTTTGGGACAGTACTCGAAGCTTTCTTT

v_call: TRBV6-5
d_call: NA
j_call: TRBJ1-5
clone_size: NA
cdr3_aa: CASSYGGIDQPQHF
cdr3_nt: TGTGCCAGCAGTTACGGGGGCATAGATCAGCCCCAGCATTTT

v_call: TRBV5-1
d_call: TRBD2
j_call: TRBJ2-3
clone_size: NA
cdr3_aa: CASSASGGASDTQYF
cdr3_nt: TGCGCCAGCAGCGCAAGCGGGGGGGCTTCAGATACGCAGTATTTT

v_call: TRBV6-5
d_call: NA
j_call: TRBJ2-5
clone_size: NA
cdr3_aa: CASRPTGTNTQYF
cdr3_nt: TGTGCCAGCAGACCGACCGGGACAAATACCCAGTACTTC

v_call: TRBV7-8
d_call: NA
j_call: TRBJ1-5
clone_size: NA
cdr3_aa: CASSLSGNNQPQHF
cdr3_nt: TGTGCCAGCAGCTTATCAGGGAACAATCAGCCCCAGCATTTT